Each of the 4 T cell receptor beta chains below was sequenced from the same sample in a study of T cell responses to AZD1222 COVID-19 vaccine. Using immunoSEQ multiplex PCR, the repertoire was profiled, and TCRdb retains in-frame clones only, with some absent. The repertoire holds roughly 100,000 clones, with more than 85% as singletons. The sequences come from peripheral blood, collected on day 0 of AZD1222 vaccination. These receptors originate from an adult in good health.

The rearrangement joins TRBV9 to TRBJ1-3; maybe TRBD1 (5 bases). Germline V gene lookup returns CDR1 SGDLS and CDR2 YYNGEE. The CDR3 loop spans 16 amino acids. Trimming pared 3 bases from V and 0 bases from J, leaving 13 bases between. CDR3 DNA sequence: TGTGCCAGCAGCGCCTGGGGGGATGCCTCTGGAAACACCATATATTTT. Protein: CASSAWGDASGNTIYF.

Points on this clone: The sample has other DNA sequences that encode this CDR3 too. The gene calls are TRBV2 and TRBJ1-2, with D possibly being TRBD1 (5 bases). Per germline, CDR1 SNHLY and CDR2 FYNNEI. CDR3 size: 12 residues. Trimming cost V 5 bases and J 4 bases, with 8 bases left between them. This CDR3 reads CASSPGSYGYTF. The CDR3 bases are TGTGCCAGCAGTCCAGGGTCCTATGGCTACACCTTC.

This clone was seen a handful of times. This CDR3 is CASSSRTGEGRETQYF. CDR3 bases: TGTGCCAGCAGTTCCCGGACAGGGGAGGGTCGTGAGACCCAGTACTTC. The rearrangement uses TRBV27 and TRBJ2-5; 9 nucleotides align to TRBD1. The J segment lost 5 bases and the V segment lost 4 bases, leaving 11 bases of the junction unmatched. This CDR3 comprises 16 residues. Germline V gives CDR1 MNHEY, CDR2 SMNVEV (reference sequence).

The V gene is TRBV28, the J gene TRBJ1-2, with D maybe TRBD1 (6 bases). V was pared by 6 bases and J by 8 bases, with 16 bases between. Germline-derived CDR1 and CDR2 are MDHEN and SYDVKM. The CDR3 is made up of 13 amino acids. The CDR3 nucleotides are TGTGCCAGCAGCCCAGGACAGACGAGCGGCTACACCTTC. This translates into CASSPGQTSGYTF.